The 21 T cell receptor beta chains in this list originate from one sample, sequenced in a study of CD8 T cells in Susac syndrome. Random hexamers were used to reverse transcribe the RNA input (roughly 0.5 to 1 ug). TCRdb fed the immunoSEQ multiplex PCR reads into MiXCR, producing one record per CDR3 protein. Here the sample spans 250,000 to 300,000 distinct CDR3 sequences, around 83% being singletons. Sequenced input: CD8+ T cells from PBMCs. These receptors all stem from a human donor with multiple sclerosis.

The chain is built from TRBV27 and TRBJ1-1; no reliable D call. Per the germline V gene, CDR1 is MNHEY and CDR2 is SMNVEV (reference sequence). This CDR3 contains 18 residues. The V and J ends lost 1 base and 0 bases respectively, with 18 bases between them. Written as DNA, the CDR3 is TGTGCCAGCAGTTTATTCCCGTGGGGAGGTGGTTTGAACACTGAAGCTTTCTTT. It translates to CASSLFPWGGGLNTEAFF.

The rearrangement links TRBV7-6 to TRBJ2-1; D gene uncertain. Per the germline V gene, CDR1 is SGHVS and CDR2 is FNYEAQ. V was pared by 1 base and J by 8 bases, with 9 bases between. The CDR3 sequence is 13 residues long. DNA for the CDR3: TGTGCCAGCAGCTTAGAAGTCCAGGATGAGCAGTTCTTC. It is translated as CASSLEVQDEQFF.

The rearrangement uses TRBV28 and TRBJ2-2; D gene unclear. Trimming removed 7 bases from V and 8 bases from J, with 11 bases in between. In germline, CDR1 is MDHEN, CDR2 SYDVKM. This CDR3 spans 12 amino acids. The CDR3 loop is CASTSWGGELFF. CDR3 nucleotide sequence: TGTGCCAGCACCTCTTGGGGTGGGGAGCTGTTTTTT. Variable domain in full (rest from reference TRBV28 and TRBJ2-2): DVKVTQSSRYLVKRTGEKVFLECVQDMDHENMFWYRQDPGLGLRLIYFSYDVKMKEKGDIPEGYSVSREKKERFSLILESASTNQTSMYLCASTSWGGELFFGEGSRLTVL.

This clonotype was recorded only once. V gene TRBV5-5 combines with J gene TRBJ2-7; 8 positions agree with TRBD1. CDR3 length: 15 residues. The J segment lost 2 bases and the V segment lost 7 bases, leaving 11 bases of the junction unmatched. Germline V CDR1 and CDR2: SGHKS, YYEKEE (reference sequence). This chain's CDR3 is CASEPRDRFTYEQYF. The CDR3 nucleotides read TGTGCCAGCGAACCTCGGGACAGGTTCACCTACGAGCAGTACTTC.

This chain links TRBV14 with TRBJ2-4, with TRBD2 identical over 8 bases. V lost 4 bases and J lost 4; bases outside the gene matches: 6. Germline V gene lookup returns CDR1 SGHDN and CDR2 FVKESK. This CDR3 has 15 amino acids. This chain's CDR3 is CASSRKAGAKNIQYF. In DNA form, the CDR3 reads TGTGCCAGCAGCCGGAAAGCGGGAGCTAAAAACATTCAGTACTTC.

This chain joins TRBV6-5 and TRBJ2-2; 10 bases are shared with TRBD2. The CDR3 is 18 residues long. After removal of 1 base from V and 4 bases from J, the junction contained 9 bases not matched to a gene. CDR1 and CDR2 from the germline V gene are MNHEY and SVGAGI. The CDR3 region is CASSYLVAGGGRTGELFF. The CDR3 DNA is TGTGCCAGCAGTTACTTGGTAGCGGGAGGTGGTCGCACCGGGGAGCTGTTTTTT.

The chain joins TRBV20-1 to TRBJ2-1; possibly TRBD2 for D (6 bases). Germline loops: CDR1 DFQATT, CDR2 SNEGSKA (reference sequence). The CDR3 length is 12 residues. Trimming stripped 5 bases from V and 8 bases from J, with 13 bases between. DNA of the CDR3: TGCAGTGCTTTAGCTACGGGGGATGAGCAGTTCTTC. It specifies CSALATGDEQFF.

The V and J genes are TRBV19 and TRBJ1-2, with TRBD1 matching over 7 bases. This CDR3 region has 16 residues. Germline CDR1 reads LNHDA; CDR2 reads SQIVND (reference sequence). The trim removed 5 bases at V and 0 bases at J, leaving 9 bases unmatched. The CDR3 bases are TGTGCCAGTAGTTCGACAGGGTTTTCCGCTAACTATGGCTACACCTTC. Its translation: CASSSTGFSANYGYTF.

This clonotype was found once. This rearrangement joins TRBV27 to TRBJ2-1, with D hard to call. The ends were cut back, 2 bases at V and 10 bases at J, with 9 bases in the middle. Germline V gene sequence: CDR1 MNHEY, CDR2 SMNVEV (reference sequence). This CDR3 is built from 12 residues. The CDR3 sequence is CASSLNPLEQFF. CDR3 in DNA: TGTGCCAGCAGTTTAAACCCACTAGAGCAGTTCTTC.

The J gene is TRBJ1-4, the V gene TRBV7-9; 10 bases map to TRBD1. This CDR3 contains 17 residues. V lost 4 bases, J lost 8 bases, and 13 bases stayed unmatched. Per germline, CDR1 SEHNR and CDR2 FQNEAQ (reference sequence). This CDR3 is CASSSTRDRGLGEKLFF. In nucleotides, the CDR3 is TGTGCCAGCAGCTCAACACGGGACAGGGGTTTAGGGGAAAAACTGTTTTTT.

This rearrangement joins TRBV20-1 to TRBJ2-3; maybe TRBD2 (5 bases). This CDR3 contains 15 residues. V lost 8 bases and J lost 3, with 21 bases in between. The germline V gene has CDR1 DFQATT and CDR2 SNEGSKA (reference sequence). CDR3 nucleotides: TGCAGTTCCCCAAAGGACTCCCCGCGGACAGATACGCAGTATTTT. It specifies CSSPKDSPRTDTQYF.

The chain links TRBV27 to TRBJ2-7; TRBD1 aligns across 7 bases. The CDR3 sequence is 13 residues long. CDR1 is MNHEY, CDR2 SMNVEV, per germline (reference sequence). Losses at the gene ends were 8 bases for V and 6 bases for J; bases not matched to a gene: 10. In DNA, the CDR3 is TGTGCCAGCTCCGGGACAGCCTTTGGCGAGCAGTACTTC. It yields the protein CASSGTAFGEQYF.

This rearrangement joins TRBV7-9 to TRBJ1-1; D ambiguous. V lost 3 bases and J 6 bases, leaving 8 bases between the germline ends. Germline V gene lookup returns CDR1 SEHNR and CDR2 FQNEAQ (reference sequence). The CDR3 runs 12 residues. The CDR3 DNA follows: TGTGCCAGCAGCTTTTCTGTACCTGAAGCTTTCTTT. Translation gives CASSFSVPEAFF.

This clonotype was observed a few times. The CDR3 sequence: CASSMDREGLETQYF. The DNA of the CDR3 is TGTGCCAGTAGTATGGACAGGGAAGGTTTGGAGACCCAGTACTTC. The chain combines TRBV19 with TRBJ2-5; 8 bases are a match to TRBD1. V was pared by 3 bases and J by 5 bases, with 8 bases of the junction left unmatched. Germline V gives CDR1 LNHDA, CDR2 SQIVND (reference sequence). This CDR3 has 15 amino acids.

This chain links TRBV3-1 with TRBJ2-7, with D perhaps matching TRBD1 (6 bases). V lost 0 bases and J 3 bases, leaving 15 bases between the germline ends. The length of the CDR3 is 16 residues. Germline CDR1 is LGHDT and CDR2 is YNNKEL (reference sequence). The CDR3 DNA sequence: TGTGCCAGCAGCCAAGATTTAGAGGGGGTCTACTACGAGCAGTACTTC. It specifies CASSQDLEGVYYEQYF.

The V call is TRBV6-5, the J call TRBJ2-1; unclear D gene. There are 14 residues in the CDR3. The germline V gene encodes CDR1 MNHEY and CDR2 SVGAGI. Trimming left V 8 bases short and J 0 bases short, with 11 bases between. The CDR3 protein is CASRIQSSYNEQFF. In DNA, the CDR3 is TGTGCCAGCCGTATCCAGAGCTCCTACAATGAGCAGTTCTTC.

Only one count was recorded for this clonotype. The chain recombines TRBV30 with TRBJ2-1; 8 bases map to TRBD2. CDR1 and CDR2 (germline): GTSNPN, SVGIG (reference sequence). Losses at the gene ends were 5 bases for V and 2 bases for J; bases not matched to a gene: 11. CDR3 length equals 16 residues. For the CDR3, the DNA is TGTGCCTGGGGGGGCGTAAGCGGGAGCACCTACAATGAGCAGTTCTTC. It specifies CAWGGVSGSTYNEQFF.

The CDR3 loop reads CSVYRVDPSGNTIYF. CDR3 DNA: TGCAGCGTGTACAGGGTAGATCCCTCTGGAAACACCATATATTTT. This chain joins TRBV29-1 and TRBJ1-3; tentative D call: TRBD1 (6 bases). CDR1 is SQVTM and CDR2 is ANQGSEA in the germline V gene. Trimming removed 6 bases from V and 0 bases from J, with 15 bases in between. This CDR3 has 15 residues.

J is TRBJ1-1 and V is TRBV9, with D uncertain. There are 15 residues in the CDR3. Trimming removed 3 bases from V and 1 base from J, with 13 bases in between. Germline CDR1 is SGDLS and CDR2 is YYNGEE. The CDR3 sequence is CASSGDGGGNTEAFF. The CDR3 DNA reads as TGTGCCAGCAGCGGAGATGGCGGAGGGAACACTGAAGCTTTCTTT.

The sample holds a few counts of this clonotype. The chain has TRBV6-5 and TRBJ2-7; D is uncertain. Germline values: CDR1 MNHEY, CDR2 SVGAGI. Trimming pared 1 base from V and 0 bases from J, leaving 10 bases between. This CDR3 contains 15 residues. In DNA form, the CDR3 reads TGTGCCAGCAGTTACTTGCCAGTCGGCTCCTACGAGCAGTACTTC. This encodes CASSYLPVGSYEQYF.

This chain joins TRBV13 and TRBJ2-5; the D gene could be TRBD1 or TRBD2 (5 bases each). The germline V gene has CDR1 PRHDT and CDR2 FYEKMQ (reference sequence). Trimming stripped 2 bases from V and 3 bases from J, with 13 bases between. CDR3 length: 15 amino acids. The CDR3 DNA reads as TGTGCCAGCAGCTTACGGGACCCGCGGGAAGAGACCCAGTACTTC. Translation gives CASSLRDPREETQYF.